This TCR beta chain was documented in a study of T cell responses to AZD1222 COVID-19 vaccine. About the research overall: Second-dose intervals of approximately 4 or approximately 12 weeks were pooled.

Concerning this clone: Its cognate antigen is unknown.

Study-level results: No day 14 peak samples; only post-peak repertoires were characterized. Most donors were white British and more were female, and clonal diversity was possibly underestimated. Baseline seropositives among AZD1222 recipients totaled only six or seven.

The germline V gene encodes CDR1 KGHSH and CDR2 LQKENI. This CDR3 contains 13 residues. Trimming cost V 3 bases and J 3 bases, with 8 bases left between them. Using immunoSEQ multiplex PCR, the repertoire was profiled, and TCRdb retains in-frame clones only, with some absent. This repertoire shows some 120,000 clones, around 90% found once; its top ten account for approximately 4.2%. The sample was peripheral blood, taken on day 0 of AZD1222 vaccination. The sequence was obtained from an adult in good health. This chain joins TRBV18 and TRBJ1-1; D unresolved. The DNA for the CDR3 is TGTGCCAGCTCACCCCGCCGAGACACTGAAGCTTTCTTT. It encodes CASSPRRDTEAFF.